These T cell receptor beta chains were read from a single sample in a study of cytomegalovirus exposure and HLA in healthy donors. Assay used: immunoSEQ multiplex PCR; TCRdb lists only in-frame clones, some missing. Of approximately 160,000 clones in the sample, around 80% were seen once. The sequenced material came from PBMCs. These receptors all stem from a woman in her fifties or sixties in good health and CMV-seropositive. The CDR3 runs from the conserved cysteine through the conserved F or W. Each record gives: J gene, V gene, D gene, clone size, CDR3 protein, CDR3 DNA. A D gene is named only where the DNA matches it firmly. A clone size is listed for some rows: how often the clone was seen (once, few, many), or a class if it is expanded.

>TRBJ2-7|TRBV29-1|TRBD2|-
CSVLLAGVTYEQYF
TGCAGCGTTTTACTAGCGGGGGTTACTTACGAGCAGTACTTC
>TRBJ2-2|TRBV9|TRBD1|few
CASSVSGTGVTGELFF
TGTGCCAGCAGCGTAAGTGGGACAGGGGTGACCGGGGAGCTGTTTTTT
>TRBJ1-1|TRBV19|TRBD1|-
CASSIDRGLNEAFF
TGTGCCAGTAGTATAGACAGGGGGCTGAATGAAGCTTTCTTT
>TRBJ2-7|TRBV30|TRBD2|-
CAWRTSGGSYEQYF
TGTGCCTGGAGGACTAGCGGGGGTTCCTACGAGCAGTACTTC
>TRBJ2-7|TRBV7-9|-|-
CASSLNPGIYEQYF
TGTGCCAGCAGCTTGAATCCGGGAATCTACGAGCAGTACTTC
>TRBJ1-2|TRBV7-2|TRBD1|few
CASSPQGQAGYTF
TGTGCCAGCAGCCCACAGGGGCAGGCAGGCTACACCTTC
>TRBJ2-2|TRBV29-1|TRBD2|-
CSVLWGGSGELFF
TGCAGCGTTCTTTGGGGGGGGTCCGGGGAGCTGTTTTTT
>TRBJ2-2|TRBV7-3|-|-
CASSLYGGLMELFF
TGTGCCAGCAGCTTATACGGTGGGCTGATGGAGCTGTTTTTT
>TRBJ2-1|TRBV18|TRBD1|once
CASSLRDRRNYNEQFF
TGTGCCAGCTCGTTACGGGACAGGCGAAACTACAATGAGCAGTTCTTC
>TRBJ1-1|TRBV29-1|-|-
CSVEDLVGARITEAFF
TGCAGCGTTGAAGATTTAGTGGGGGCTAGAATTACTGAAGCTTTCTTT
>TRBJ2-2|TRBV4-1|TRBD1|-
CASSQRAGQGVVTGELFF
TGCGCCAGCAGCCAAAGGGCGGGACAGGGGGTTGTAACCGGGGAGCTGTTTTTT
>TRBJ2-1|TRBV19|TRBD1|once
CASSLGQGWDEQFF
TGTGCCAGTAGTCTCGGACAGGGATGGGATGAGCAGTTCTTC
>TRBJ2-7|TRBV5-1|-|-
CASSLGGYEQYF
TGCGCCAGCAGCTTGGGAGGGTACGAGCAGTACTTC
>TRBJ2-2|TRBV5-1|TRBD1|-
CASSSGQTSTGELFF
TGCGCCAGCAGCTCGGGACAGACCAGCACCGGGGAGCTGTTTTTT
>TRBJ1-5|TRBV5-8|-|-
CASGSGQPQHF
TGTGCCAGCGGATCGGGTCAGCCCCAGCATTTT
>TRBJ2-3|TRBV29-1|-|-
CSVEAVKTGVTDTQYF
TGCAGCGTTGAAGCGGTAAAGACAGGAGTCACAGATACGCAGTATTTT
>TRBJ1-1|TRBV7-9|-|-
CASSLGQNTEAFF
TGTGCCAGCAGCTTAGGTCAGAACACTGAAGCTTTCTTT
>TRBJ1-6|TRBV18|-|-
CASSPQGANSPLHF
TGTGCCAGCTCACCACAGGGAGCGAATTCACCCCTCCACTTT
>TRBJ1-1|TRBV6-1|-|few
CASPMPAEAFF
TGTGCCAGCCCTATGCCGGCTGAAGCTTTCTTT
>TRBJ1-1|TRBV27|-|-
CASSLLVNTEAFF
TGTGCCAGCAGTTTATTAGTGAACACTGAAGCTTTCTTT
>TRBJ2-1|TRBV7-9|-|-
CSSSWGYDNEQFF
TGTTCCAGCAGCTGGGGCTACGACAATGAGCAGTTCTTC
>TRBJ1-1|TRBV7-9|-|-
CASSYGQTNTEAFF
TGTGCCAGCAGCTACGGACAGACTAACACTGAAGCTTTCTTT
>TRBJ2-6|TRBV6-1|-|few
CASSEQGGTGANVLTF
TGTGCCAGCAGTGAGCAGGGGGGAACTGGGGCCAACGTCCTGACTTTC
>TRBJ2-2|TRBV5-1|TRBD1|few
CASSRPDRTGELFF
TGCGCCAGCAGCCGCCCGGACAGGACCGGGGAGCTGTTTTTT
>TRBJ2-6|TRBV5-1|TRBD1|-
CASSPGQGAQGANVLTF
TGCGCCAGCAGCCCGGGACAGGGGGCGCAAGGGGCCAACGTCCTGACTTTC
>TRBJ1-4|TRBV27|-|-
CASSLGSPREKLFF
TGTGCCAGCAGTTTGGGCTCCCCCCGGGAAAAACTGTTTTTT
>TRBJ2-1|TRBV6-1|-|once
CASTQQGNGYNEQFF
TGTGCCAGCACTCAACAGGGAAATGGTTACAATGAGCAGTTCTTC
>TRBJ2-7|TRBV15|-|-
CATSRVYQVALIYEQYF
TGTGCCACCAGCAGAGTTTATCAGGTGGCCCTCATTTACGAGCAGTACTTC
>TRBJ1-2|TRBV18|TRBD1|-
CASSPSRDRGGYTF
TGTGCCAGCTCACCTTCGAGGGACAGGGGGGGCTACACCTTC
>TRBJ1-6|TRBV5-1|-|-
CASSPAGSHNSPLHF
TGCGCCAGCAGCCCGGCGGGGTCTCATAATTCACCCCTCCACTTT